This TCR beta chain was profiled in a study of cytomegalovirus exposure and HLA in healthy donors. Study-wide findings and caveats: HLA alleles were associated with 15,000 to 20,000 TCR beta sequences in a later analysis at 0.05 false discovery rate. Sequencing likely generated an artifact that appeared as a cluster of highly shared sequence variants.

Healthy bone marrow donors made up the cohort. Vbeta (60) and Jbeta (13) primers were used in the PCR. Assay: immunoSEQ multiplex PCR; the TCRdb copy retains only in-frame clones and omits some. The sample carries about 150,000 clones, more than 70% recorded once. Unmatched junction bases numbered 5, after V lost 3 bases and J lost 4 bases. The germline CDR1 and CDR2 sequences are SEHNR and FQNEAQ (reference sequence). The CDR3 length is 15 residues. In regard to this clone: Its antigen is not known.

This chain joins TRBV7-9 and TRBJ1-2; TRBD1 matches 10 bases. Sequenced input: PBMCs. The sequence derives from a woman in her thirties or forties in good health and CMV-seronegative. The CDR3 protein is CASSLQDRGVYGYTF. CDR3 sequence (DNA): TGTGCCAGCAGCTTGCAGGACAGGGGGGTCTATGGCTACACCTTC.